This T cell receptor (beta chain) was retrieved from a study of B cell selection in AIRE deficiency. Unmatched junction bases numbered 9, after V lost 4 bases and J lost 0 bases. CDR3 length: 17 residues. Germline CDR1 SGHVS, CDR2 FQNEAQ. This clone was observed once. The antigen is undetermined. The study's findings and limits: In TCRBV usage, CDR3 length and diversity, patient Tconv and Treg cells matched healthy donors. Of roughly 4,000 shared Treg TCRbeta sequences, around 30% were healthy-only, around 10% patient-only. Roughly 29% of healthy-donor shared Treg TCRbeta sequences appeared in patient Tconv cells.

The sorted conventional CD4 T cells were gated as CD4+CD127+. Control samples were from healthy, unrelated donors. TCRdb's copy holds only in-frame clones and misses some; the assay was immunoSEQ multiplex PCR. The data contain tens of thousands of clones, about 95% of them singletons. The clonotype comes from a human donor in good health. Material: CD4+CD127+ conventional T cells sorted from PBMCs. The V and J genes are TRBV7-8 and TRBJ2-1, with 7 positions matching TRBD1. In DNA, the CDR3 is TGTGCCAGCAGCTCTAGGACAGGACAAAGCTCCTACAATGAGCAGTTCTTC. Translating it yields CASSSRTGQSSYNEQFF.